The present entry profiles one T cell receptor beta chain with its context. The antigen is undetermined. This entry comes from a study of shared clonotypes between healthy human individuals. The germline V gene has CDR1 SGHRS and CDR2 YFSETQ. The CDR3 has 14 amino acids. Unmatched junction bases numbered 1, after V lost 0 bases and J lost 3 bases. Only Caucasian adults living in Nashville, Tennessee served as donors. The study used 80 million to 100 million PBMCs per unsorted sample for genomic DNA. Study outcomes and limitations: Depth of sequencing was expected to influence donor clonotype sharing.

Researchers divided each subset's genomic DNA evenly across several immunoSEQ plates. The data were produced by immunoSEQ multiplex PCR, yet TCRdb's version contains in-frame clones alone and is incomplete. The data contain about 510,000 clones, 79% of them singletons. The chain couples TRBV5-1 to TRBJ2-7; 9 bases line up with TRBD1. Sequencing input: PBMCs. The sequence was obtained from a woman aged 35 to 49 in good health. Some clones in this sample may be carry-over from other donors' samples. CDR3 nucleotide sequence: TGCGCCAGCAGCTTGGGGACAGGGGTCTACGAGCAGTACTTC. Translation: CASSLGTGVYEQYF. The whole variable domain, remainder taken from reference TRBV5-1 and TRBJ2-7, is KAGVTQTPRYLIKTRGQQVTLSCSPISGHRSVSWYQQTPGQGLQFLFEYFSETQRNKGNFPGRFSGRQFSNSRSEMNVSTLELGDSALYLCASSLGTGVYEQYFGPGTRLTVT.